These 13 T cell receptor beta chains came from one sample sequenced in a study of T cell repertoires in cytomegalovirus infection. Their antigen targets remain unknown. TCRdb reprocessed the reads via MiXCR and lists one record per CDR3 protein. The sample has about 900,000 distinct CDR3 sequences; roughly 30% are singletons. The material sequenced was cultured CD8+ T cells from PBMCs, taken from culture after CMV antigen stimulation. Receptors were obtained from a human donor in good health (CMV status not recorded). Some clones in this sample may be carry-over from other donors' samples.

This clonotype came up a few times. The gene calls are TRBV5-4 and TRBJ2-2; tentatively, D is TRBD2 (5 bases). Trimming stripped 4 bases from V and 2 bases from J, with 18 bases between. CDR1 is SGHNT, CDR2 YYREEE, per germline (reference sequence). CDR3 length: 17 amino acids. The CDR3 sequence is CASSLEIYSENTGELFF. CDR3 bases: TGTGCCAGCAGCCTTGAGATATATAGCGAAAACACCGGGGAGCTGTTTTTT.

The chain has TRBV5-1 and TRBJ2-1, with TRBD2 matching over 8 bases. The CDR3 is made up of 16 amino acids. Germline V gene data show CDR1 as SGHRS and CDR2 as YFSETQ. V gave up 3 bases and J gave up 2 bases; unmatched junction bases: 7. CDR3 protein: CASSSGREGPYNEQFF. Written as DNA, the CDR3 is TGCGCCAGCAGCTCCGGACGGGAGGGTCCCTACAATGAGCAGTTCTTC.

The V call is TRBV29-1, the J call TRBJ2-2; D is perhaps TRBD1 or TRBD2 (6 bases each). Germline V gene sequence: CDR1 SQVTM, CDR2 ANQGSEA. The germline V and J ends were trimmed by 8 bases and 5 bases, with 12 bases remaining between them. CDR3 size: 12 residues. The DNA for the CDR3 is TGCAGCATCAGAGGGGGGACCGGGGAGCTGTTTTTT. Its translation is CSIRGGTGELFF.

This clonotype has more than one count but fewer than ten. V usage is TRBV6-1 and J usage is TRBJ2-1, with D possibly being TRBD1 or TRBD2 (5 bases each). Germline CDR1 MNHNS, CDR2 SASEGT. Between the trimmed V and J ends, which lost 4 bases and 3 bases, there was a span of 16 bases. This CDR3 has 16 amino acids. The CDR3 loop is CASSGHTGRIYNEQFF. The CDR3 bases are TGTGCCAGCAGTGGCCACACGGGACGTATCTACAATGAGCAGTTCTTC.

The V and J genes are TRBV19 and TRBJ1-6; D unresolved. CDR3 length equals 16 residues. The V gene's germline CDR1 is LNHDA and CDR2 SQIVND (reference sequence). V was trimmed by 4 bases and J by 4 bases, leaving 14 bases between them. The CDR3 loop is CASSRLPTDYNSPLHF. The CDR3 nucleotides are TGTGCCAGTAGTAGATTACCGACGGATTATAATTCACCCCTCCACTTT.

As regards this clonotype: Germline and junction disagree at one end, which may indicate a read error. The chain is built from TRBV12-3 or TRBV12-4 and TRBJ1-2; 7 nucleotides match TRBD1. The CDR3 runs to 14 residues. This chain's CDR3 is CVSSSDRRDYGYTF. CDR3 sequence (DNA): TGTGTCAGCAGTTCGGACAGGAGGGACTATGGCTACACCTTC.

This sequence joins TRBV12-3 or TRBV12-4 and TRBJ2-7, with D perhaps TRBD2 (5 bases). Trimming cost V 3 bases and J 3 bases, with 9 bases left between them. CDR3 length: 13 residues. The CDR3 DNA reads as TGTGCCAGCAGTTTCGGGGAAAGCTACGAGCAGTACGTC. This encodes CASSFGESYEQYV.

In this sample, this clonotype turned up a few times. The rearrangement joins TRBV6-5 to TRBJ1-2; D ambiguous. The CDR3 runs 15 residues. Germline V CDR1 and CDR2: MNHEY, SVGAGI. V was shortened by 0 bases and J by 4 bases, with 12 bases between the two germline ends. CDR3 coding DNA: TGTGCCAGCAGTTACTCTCTGGACGCAAGCTATGGCTACACCTTC. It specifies CASSYSLDASYGYTF.

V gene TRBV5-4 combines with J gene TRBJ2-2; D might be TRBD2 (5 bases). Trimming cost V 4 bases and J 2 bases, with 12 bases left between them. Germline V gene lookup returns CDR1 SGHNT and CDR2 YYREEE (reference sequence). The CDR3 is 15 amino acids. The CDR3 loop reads CASSGEGINTGELFF. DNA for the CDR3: TGTGCCAGCAGCGGCGAGGGAATTAACACCGGGGAGCTGTTTTTT. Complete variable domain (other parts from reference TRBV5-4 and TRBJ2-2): ETGVTQSPTHLIKTRGQQVTLRCSSQSGHNTVSWYQQALGQGPQFIFQYYREEENGRGNFPPRFSGLQFPNYSSELNVNALELDDSALYLCASSGEGINTGELFFGEGSRLTVL.

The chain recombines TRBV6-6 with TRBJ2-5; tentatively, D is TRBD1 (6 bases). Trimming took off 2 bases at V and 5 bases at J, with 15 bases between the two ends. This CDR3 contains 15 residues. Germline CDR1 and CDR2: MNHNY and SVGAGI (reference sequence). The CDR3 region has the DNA TGTGCCAGCAGTTACCGGGCCACTCAGGGGGAGACCCAGTACTTC. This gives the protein CASSYRATQGETQYF.

CDR3 coding DNA: TGTGCCAGCTGCGATTTGGGAGGGACTGAAGCTTTCTTT. It codes for CASCDLGGTEAFF. The chain combines TRBV6-1 with TRBJ1-1; no definite D call. The CDR3 loop spans 13 amino acids. Trimming shortened V by 8 bases and J by 5 bases, and 15 bases separated the two germline ends. The germline gives CDR1 MNHNS, CDR2 SASEGT.

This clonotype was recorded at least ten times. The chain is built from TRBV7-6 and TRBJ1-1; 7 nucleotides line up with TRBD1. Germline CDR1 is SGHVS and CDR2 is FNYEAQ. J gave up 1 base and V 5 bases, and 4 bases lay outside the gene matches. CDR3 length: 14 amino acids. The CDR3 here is CASSPTGRNTEAFF. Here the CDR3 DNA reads TGTGCCAGCAGCCCGACAGGGCGGAACACTGAAGCTTTCTTT.

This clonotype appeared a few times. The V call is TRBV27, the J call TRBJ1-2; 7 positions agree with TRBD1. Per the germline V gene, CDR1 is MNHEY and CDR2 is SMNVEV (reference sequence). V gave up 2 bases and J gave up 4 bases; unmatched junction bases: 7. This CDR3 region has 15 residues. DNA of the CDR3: TGTGCCAGCAGTTTACTCCCGGGACAGATCTATGGCTACACCTTC. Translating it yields CASSLLPGQIYGYTF.